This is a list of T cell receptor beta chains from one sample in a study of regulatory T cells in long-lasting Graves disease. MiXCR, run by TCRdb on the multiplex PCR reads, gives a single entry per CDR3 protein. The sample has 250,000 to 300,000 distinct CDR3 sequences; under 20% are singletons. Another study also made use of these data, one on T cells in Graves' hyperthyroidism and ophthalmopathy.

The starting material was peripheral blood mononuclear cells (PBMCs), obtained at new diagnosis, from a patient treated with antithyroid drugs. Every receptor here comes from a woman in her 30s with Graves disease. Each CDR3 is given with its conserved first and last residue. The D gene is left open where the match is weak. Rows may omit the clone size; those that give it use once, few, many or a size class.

cdr3_nt: TGTGCCAGCAGCCAAGGGTGGGGGGGCCGAAATGAGCAGTTCTTC
cdr3_aa: CASSQGWGGRNEQFF
j_call: TRBJ2-1
d_call: -
v_call: TRBV3-1
clone_size: -
cdr3_length: 15

cdr3_nt: TGTGCCAGCAGTTACTTTGAGGATGGCTACACCTTC
cdr3_aa: CASSYFEDGYTF
j_call: TRBJ1-2
d_call: -
v_call: TRBV6-2/TRBV6-3
clone_size: many
cdr3_length: 12

cdr3_nt: TGTGCCAGCAGTTACTCAAGTGGTCCAGATACGCAGTATTTT
cdr3_aa: CASSYSSGPDTQYF
j_call: TRBJ2-3
d_call: -
v_call: TRBV6-6
clone_size: many
cdr3_length: 14

cdr3_nt: TGTGCCAGCATCTTAGCGGGGTCTAGCACAGATACGCAGTATTTT
cdr3_aa: CASILAGSSTDTQYF
j_call: TRBJ2-3
d_call: TRBD2
v_call: TRBV11-2
clone_size: many
cdr3_length: 15

cdr3_nt: TGTGCCAGCAGTTCCCCGGCGATACCCCACTACAATGAGCAGTTCTTC
cdr3_aa: CASSSPAIPHYNEQFF
j_call: TRBJ2-1
d_call: -
v_call: TRBV6-2/TRBV6-3
clone_size: -
cdr3_length: 16

cdr3_nt: TGCGCCAGCAGCTTGGGCGGGGTTCTAGCCAAAAACATTCAGTACTTC
cdr3_aa: CASSLGGVLAKNIQYF
j_call: TRBJ2-4
d_call: -
v_call: TRBV5-1
clone_size: many
cdr3_length: 16

cdr3_nt: TGCGCCAGCAGCTTGGTTGCGGGGGGGCCCAATGAGCAGTTCTTC
cdr3_aa: CASSLVAGGPNEQFF
j_call: TRBJ2-1
d_call: TRBD2
v_call: TRBV5-1
clone_size: many
cdr3_length: 15

cdr3_nt: TGTGCCAGCAGCTTGACAGGGGCGACTAATGAGCAGTTCTTC
cdr3_aa: CASSLTGATNEQFF
j_call: TRBJ2-1
d_call: TRBD1
v_call: TRBV7-8
clone_size: -
cdr3_length: 14

cdr3_nt: TGCAGTGCTCTTTCGACAGGGGATTTGCATGAGCAGTTCTTC
cdr3_aa: CSALSTGDLHEQFF
j_call: TRBJ2-1
d_call: TRBD1
v_call: TRBV20-1
clone_size: many
cdr3_length: 14

cdr3_nt: TGCGCCAGCAGCTCCCCTTCAGATACGCAGTATTTT
cdr3_aa: CASSSPSDTQYF
j_call: TRBJ2-3
d_call: -
v_call: TRBV13
clone_size: many
cdr3_length: 12

cdr3_nt: TGTGCCAGCAGCTCTAACGTTGGGGTTGGGGATACGCAGTATTTT
cdr3_aa: CASSSNVGVGDTQYF
j_call: TRBJ2-3
d_call: -
v_call: TRBV11-2
clone_size: many
cdr3_length: 15

cdr3_nt: TGTGCCAGCAGCTTAGATCCAGTTATGGATACGCAGTATTTT
cdr3_aa: CASSLDPVMDTQYF
j_call: TRBJ2-3
d_call: -
v_call: TRBV7-2
clone_size: -
cdr3_length: 14

cdr3_nt: TGTGCCAGCAACGGTAAAAGGGCAGAGACCCAGTACTTC
cdr3_aa: CASNGKRAETQYF
j_call: TRBJ2-5
d_call: -
v_call: TRBV2
clone_size: many
cdr3_length: 13

cdr3_nt: TGTGCCAGCTCACCAAACCCGAACTATGGCTACACCTTC
cdr3_aa: CASSPNPNYGYTF
j_call: TRBJ1-2
d_call: -
v_call: TRBV18
clone_size: many
cdr3_length: 13

cdr3_nt: TGTGCCAGTAGTATTCCCGGGCAGCCGGACAATGAGCAGTTCTTC
cdr3_aa: CASSIPGQPDNEQFF
j_call: TRBJ2-1
d_call: -
v_call: TRBV19
clone_size: many
cdr3_length: 15

cdr3_nt: TGCAGTGCTAACCCTTCCCAGAACACTGAAGCTTTCTTT
cdr3_aa: CSANPSQNTEAFF
j_call: TRBJ1-1
d_call: -
v_call: TRBV20-1
clone_size: many
cdr3_length: 13

cdr3_nt: TGCGCCAGCAGCCATGACAGGGAGGGGAACACTGAAGCTTTCTTT
cdr3_aa: CASSHDREGNTEAFF
j_call: TRBJ1-1
d_call: TRBD1
v_call: TRBV4-1
clone_size: many
cdr3_length: 15

cdr3_nt: TGCAGTGCCTCAAGAGGTCTGGCGGGCAATGAGCAGTTCTTC
cdr3_aa: CSASRGLAGNEQFF
j_call: TRBJ2-1
d_call: -
v_call: TRBV20-1
clone_size: once
cdr3_length: 14

cdr3_nt: TGTGCCAGCAGCATCGGGACAGGGCTGGCGCCCTTAAAGATCCAGTACTTC
cdr3_aa: CASSIGTGLAPLKIQYF
j_call: TRBJ2-5
d_call: TRBD1
v_call: TRBV11-2
clone_size: -
cdr3_length: 17

cdr3_nt: TGTGCCATTCAATGGGGGGGGCGCGCCGGGGAGCTGTTTTTT
cdr3_aa: CAIQWGGRAGELFF
j_call: TRBJ2-2
d_call: -
v_call: TRBV12-3/TRBV12-4
clone_size: many
cdr3_length: 14

cdr3_nt: TGTGCCAGCAGCCAAGCCCCGGGCGGAAACACTGAAGCTTTCTTT
cdr3_aa: CASSQAPGGNTEAFF
j_call: TRBJ1-1
d_call: -
v_call: TRBV3-1
clone_size: many
cdr3_length: 15

cdr3_nt: TGTGCCAGCACCGCAGGACCAGATACGCAGTATTTT
cdr3_aa: CASTAGPDTQYF
j_call: TRBJ2-3
d_call: -
v_call: TRBV27
clone_size: many
cdr3_length: 12

cdr3_nt: TGTGCCAGCAGTTACTCCTTGGGGCAGGGGTTCATCGAAGCTTTCTTT
cdr3_aa: CASSYSLGQGFIEAFF
j_call: TRBJ1-1
d_call: -
v_call: TRBV6-5
clone_size: many
cdr3_length: 16

cdr3_nt: TGTGCCAGCAGTTACAGGATTACTAATGAAAAACTGTTTTTT
cdr3_aa: CASSYRITNEKLFF
j_call: TRBJ1-4
d_call: -
v_call: TRBV6-5
clone_size: few
cdr3_length: 14

cdr3_nt: TGTGCCAGCGGCCGGGACGCTAATCAGCCCCAGCATTTT
cdr3_aa: CASGRDANQPQHF
j_call: TRBJ1-5
d_call: -
v_call: TRBV6-2/TRBV6-3
clone_size: few
cdr3_length: 13

cdr3_nt: TGTGCCAGCACCAAGATCGGAGGGACCCACGAGCAGTACTTC
cdr3_aa: CASTKIGGTHEQYF
j_call: TRBJ2-7
d_call: -
v_call: TRBV6-2/TRBV6-3
clone_size: many
cdr3_length: 14

cdr3_nt: TGCGCCAGCAGCTTGGAAGGGGCTAGCGGGGGGGATGAGCAGTTCTTC
cdr3_aa: CASSLEGASGGDEQFF
j_call: TRBJ2-1
d_call: TRBD2
v_call: TRBV5-1
clone_size: many
cdr3_length: 16

cdr3_nt: TGTGCCAGCAGTTTATGGCGGGGAGACGGCGAGTATTTT
cdr3_aa: CASSLWRGDGEYF
j_call: TRBJ2-3
d_call: -
v_call: TRBV12-3/TRBV12-4
clone_size: many
cdr3_length: 13

cdr3_nt: TGTGCCAGCACGGATTCGGGGGGTCGAGAGACCCAGTACTTC
cdr3_aa: CASTDSGGRETQYF
j_call: TRBJ2-5
d_call: TRBD2
v_call: TRBV7-2
clone_size: many
cdr3_length: 14

cdr3_nt: TGTGCCAGCCGCGGGGGGCGCTTGAACACCGGGGAGCTGTTTTTT
cdr3_aa: CASRGGRLNTGELFF
j_call: TRBJ2-2
d_call: TRBD2
v_call: TRBV18
clone_size: few
cdr3_length: 15

cdr3_nt: TGTGCCAGCAGCGTGAGTGCGGAAAACACCATATATTTT
cdr3_aa: CASSVSAENTIYF
j_call: TRBJ1-3
d_call: -
v_call: TRBV9
clone_size: many
cdr3_length: 13

cdr3_nt: TGTGCCAGCACCGTAGGACTAGCGGCCACCGGGGAGCTGTTTTTT
cdr3_aa: CASTVGLAATGELFF
j_call: TRBJ2-2
d_call: TRBD2
v_call: TRBV12-3/TRBV12-4
clone_size: -
cdr3_length: 15

cdr3_nt: TGTGCCAGCAGCTTATTCCAGGCTAATGAAAAACTGTTTTTT
cdr3_aa: CASSLFQANEKLFF
j_call: TRBJ1-4
d_call: -
v_call: TRBV7-2
clone_size: few
cdr3_length: 14

cdr3_nt: TGTGCCAGTGGAAGGGGACAGAACATTCAGTACTTC
cdr3_aa: CASGRGQNIQYF
j_call: TRBJ2-4
d_call: TRBD1
v_call: TRBV19
clone_size: -
cdr3_length: 12

cdr3_nt: TGTGCCAGTAGTGGCCCTAGTTCCTTATCCAAAAACATTCAGTACTTC
cdr3_aa: CASSGPSSLSKNIQYF
j_call: TRBJ2-4
d_call: -
v_call: TRBV19
clone_size: -
cdr3_length: 16

cdr3_nt: TGTGCCAGCAGTAGCAGGGTTGGCTATGGCTACACCTTC
cdr3_aa: CASSSRVGYGYTF
j_call: TRBJ1-2
d_call: -
v_call: TRBV28
clone_size: many
cdr3_length: 13

cdr3_nt: TGTGCCAGCAGCCCGACGGAGAATACCGGGGAGCTGTTTTTT
cdr3_aa: CASSPTENTGELFF
j_call: TRBJ2-2
d_call: -
v_call: TRBV12-3/TRBV12-4
clone_size: few
cdr3_length: 14

cdr3_nt: TGCAGTGTGAAGGATATAGGTGGCTACACCTTC
cdr3_aa: CSVKDIGGYTF
j_call: TRBJ1-2
d_call: -
v_call: TRBV20-1
clone_size: many
cdr3_length: 11

cdr3_nt: TGCGCCAGCCGGCAGGGGGTTTCGGATACGCAGTATTTT
cdr3_aa: CASRQGVSDTQYF
j_call: TRBJ2-3
d_call: TRBD1
v_call: TRBV5-1
clone_size: many
cdr3_length: 13

cdr3_nt: TGTGCCAGCAGCTTGTTGTCAGGGGGCGAGAGATACATTCAGTACTTC
cdr3_aa: CASSLLSGGERYIQYF
j_call: TRBJ2-4
d_call: TRBD1
v_call: TRBV11-2
clone_size: -
cdr3_length: 16

cdr3_nt: TGTGCCAGCAACATTATGGAGACCCAGTACTTC
cdr3_aa: CASNIMETQYF
j_call: TRBJ2-5
d_call: -
v_call: TRBV2
clone_size: once
cdr3_length: 11

cdr3_nt: TGTGCCAGCAGCTTAGTCGGAGGGATTAATGAAAAACTGTTTTTT
cdr3_aa: CASSLVGGINEKLFF
j_call: TRBJ1-4
d_call: -
v_call: TRBV7-6
clone_size: many
cdr3_length: 15

cdr3_nt: TGTGCCAGTAAGATCGGGCCGGCGGGAGAGACCCAGTACTTC
cdr3_aa: CASKIGPAGETQYF
j_call: TRBJ2-5
d_call: -
v_call: TRBV19
clone_size: -
cdr3_length: 14

cdr3_nt: TGTGCCAGCAGGGGGTGGTATCACACCGGGGAGCTGTTTTTT
cdr3_aa: CASRGWYHTGELFF
j_call: TRBJ2-2
d_call: -
v_call: TRBV27
clone_size: few
cdr3_length: 14

cdr3_nt: TGTGCCAGTAGGAATATCAATAGCAATCAGCCCCAGCATTTT
cdr3_aa: CASRNINSNQPQHF
j_call: TRBJ1-5
d_call: -
v_call: TRBV19
clone_size: many
cdr3_length: 14

cdr3_nt: TGTGCCATCGCACAGGCGGGAGGCTACACCTTC
cdr3_aa: CAIAQAGGYTF
j_call: TRBJ1-2
d_call: -
v_call: TRBV10-3
clone_size: many
cdr3_length: 11

cdr3_nt: TGCGCCAGCAGCTTAGAGACAGGGGGTGAAGCTTTCTTT
cdr3_aa: CASSLETGGEAFF
j_call: TRBJ1-1
d_call: TRBD1
v_call: TRBV5-1
clone_size: many
cdr3_length: 13

cdr3_nt: TGTGCCTGGAGTAAGGGGACGGCAGGAAATACTGAAGCTTTCTTT
cdr3_aa: CAWSKGTAGNTEAFF
j_call: TRBJ1-1
d_call: -
v_call: TRBV30
clone_size: -
cdr3_length: 15

cdr3_nt: -
cdr3_aa: CSALAGGLPGSCFF
j_call: TRBJ2-2
d_call: -
v_call: TRBV20-1
clone_size: -
cdr3_length: 14

cdr3_nt: TGTGCCAGTACCCGCACGGGGGCCGGGAACACCGGGGAGCTGTTTTTT
cdr3_aa: CASTRTGAGNTGELFF
j_call: TRBJ2-2
d_call: -
v_call: TRBV19
clone_size: many
cdr3_length: 16

cdr3_nt: TGCGCCAGCAGCTTGAACAGGGCAGGCACTGAAGCTTTCTTT
cdr3_aa: CASSLNRAGTEAFF
j_call: TRBJ1-1
d_call: -
v_call: TRBV5-4
clone_size: many
cdr3_length: 14

cdr3_nt: TGTGCCTGGAGCAGCTCCGTCAGGGGTAGCTATGGCTACACCTTC
cdr3_aa: CAWSSSVRGSYGYTF
j_call: TRBJ1-2
d_call: -
v_call: TRBV30
clone_size: -
cdr3_length: 15

cdr3_nt: TGTGCCAGCAGCCCCCAAGGGGGGTTCTATAGCAATCAGCCCCAGCATTTT
cdr3_aa: CASSPQGGFYSNQPQHF
j_call: TRBJ1-5
d_call: -
v_call: TRBV7-2
clone_size: many
cdr3_length: 17

cdr3_nt: TGTGCCAGCAGCCAACCGACAGACGCTGGAAACACCATATATTTT
cdr3_aa: CASSQPTDAGNTIYF
j_call: TRBJ1-3
d_call: -
v_call: TRBV4-2
clone_size: -
cdr3_length: 15